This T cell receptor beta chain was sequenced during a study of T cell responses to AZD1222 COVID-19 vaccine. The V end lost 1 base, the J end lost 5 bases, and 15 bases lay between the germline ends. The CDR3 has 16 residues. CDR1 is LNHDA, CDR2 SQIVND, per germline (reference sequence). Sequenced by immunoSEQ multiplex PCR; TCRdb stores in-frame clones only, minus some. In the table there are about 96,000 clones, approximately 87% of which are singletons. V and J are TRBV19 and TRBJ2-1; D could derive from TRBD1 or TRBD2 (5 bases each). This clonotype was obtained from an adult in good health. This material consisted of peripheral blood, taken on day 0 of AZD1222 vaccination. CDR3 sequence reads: CASSIGTGGINNEQFF. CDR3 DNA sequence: TGTGCCAGTAGTATAGGAACAGGAGGAATAAACAATGAGCAGTTCTTC.